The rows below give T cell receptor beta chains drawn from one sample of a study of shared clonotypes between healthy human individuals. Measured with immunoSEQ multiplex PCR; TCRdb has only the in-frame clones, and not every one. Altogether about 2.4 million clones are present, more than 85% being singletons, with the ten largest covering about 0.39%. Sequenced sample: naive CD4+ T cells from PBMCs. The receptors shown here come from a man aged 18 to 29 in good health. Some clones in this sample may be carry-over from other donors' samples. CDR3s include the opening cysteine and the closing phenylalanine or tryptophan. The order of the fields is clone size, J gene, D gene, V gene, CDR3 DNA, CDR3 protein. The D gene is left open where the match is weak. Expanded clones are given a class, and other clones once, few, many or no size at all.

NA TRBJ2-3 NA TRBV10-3 TGTGCCATCAGGGACAACCTGGGTACAGATACGCAGTATTTT CAIRDNLGTDTQYF
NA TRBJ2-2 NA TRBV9 TGTGCCAGCACCCACAAGGGGGGCACGAACCGGGGGCTGTTTTTT CASTHKGGTNRGLFF
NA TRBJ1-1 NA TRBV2 TGTGCCAGCAGTGACAACAGTAGAACCGAAGCTTTCTTT CASSDNSRTEAFF
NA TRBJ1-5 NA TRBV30 TGTGCCTGGAGTGCGGAGGCCGGAACTCAGCCCCAGCATTTT CAWSAEAGTQPQHF
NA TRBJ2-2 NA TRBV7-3 TGTGCCAGCAGCCAGGCGAACACCGGGGAGCTGTTTTTT CASSQANTGELFF
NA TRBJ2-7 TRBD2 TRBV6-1 TGTGCCAGCAGTGATATCGGGGCTAGCGGGAGGGCCGGTAACGAGCAGTACTTC CASSDIGASGRAGNEQYF
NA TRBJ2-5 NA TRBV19 TGTGCCAGTAGTGTCTCGGGTCGGCGGGAGACCCAGTACTTC CASSVSGRRETQYF
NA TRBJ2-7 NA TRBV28 TGTGCCAGCAGTTCAAGGGACAACTACGAGCAGTACTTC CASSSRDNYEQYF
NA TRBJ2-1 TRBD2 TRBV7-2 TGTGCCAGCAGCGATACTAGCGGGAGAGGGGGTGAGCAGTTCTTC CASSDTSGRGGEQFF
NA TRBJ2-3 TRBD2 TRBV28 TGTGCCAGCAGTTTATATCGGGGCGGCCTAGCGGGTAGCACAGATACGCAGTATTTT CASSLYRGGLAGSTDTQYF
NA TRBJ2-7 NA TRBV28 TGTGCCAGCAGTCTTAAATACGAGCAGTACTTC CASSLKYEQYF
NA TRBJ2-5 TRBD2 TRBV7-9 TGTGCCAGCAGCTCAAGACTAGCGGGAGATGTGGAGACCCAGTACTTC CASSSRLAGDVETQYF
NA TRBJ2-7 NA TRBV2 TGTGCCAGCAGGTCGGATACCTACGAGCAGTACTTC CASRSDTYEQYF
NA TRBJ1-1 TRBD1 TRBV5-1 TGCGCCAGCGGACCAGGGGGCGGGATCACTGAAGCTTTCTTT CASGPGGGITEAFF
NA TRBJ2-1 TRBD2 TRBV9 TGTGCCAGCAGCGGAGGCCTAGCGGGAGGCCACAATGAGCAGTTCTTC CASSGGLAGGHNEQFF
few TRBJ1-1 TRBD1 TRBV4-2 TGTGCCAGCAGCCAAGAGGGACAGTTGAACACTGAAGCTTTCTTT CASSQEGQLNTEAFF
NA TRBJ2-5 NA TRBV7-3 TGTGCCAGCAGCCTGACAGGGAGGATGGAGACCCAGTACTTC CASSLTGRMETQYF
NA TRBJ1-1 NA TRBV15 TGTGCCACCAGCAGATTGATATCTGCTTGGGAAGACACTGAAGCTTTCTTT CATSRLISAWEDTEAFF
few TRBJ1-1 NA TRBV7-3 TGTGCCAGCAGACCTCGGCCCGGGGTGAACACTGAAGCTTTCTTT CASRPRPGVNTEAFF
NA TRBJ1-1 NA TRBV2 TGTGCCAGCAGTGACGCCGACCGCCCGAACACTGAAGCTTTCTTT CASSDADRPNTEAFF
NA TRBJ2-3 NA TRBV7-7 TGTGCCAGCAGCCCCGACGGGTATACGCAGTATTTT CASSPDGYTQYF
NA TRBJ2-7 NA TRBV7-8 TGTGCCAGCAGCTTGTCCACTAGTTACGAGCAGTACTTC CASSLSTSYEQYF
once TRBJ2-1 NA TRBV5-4 TGTGCCAGCAGCTATTCCAATGAGCAGTTCTTC CASSYSNEQFF
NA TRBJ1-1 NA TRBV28 TGTGCCAGCAGTTCCATTATAGTCGGACGGAACACTGAAGCTTTCTTT CASSSIIVGRNTEAFF
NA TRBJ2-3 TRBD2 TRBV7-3 TGTGCCAGCAGCTCGATGTCTAGCGGGAGCGAAGATACGCAGTATTTT CASSSMSSGSEDTQYF
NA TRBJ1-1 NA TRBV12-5 TGTGCTAGTGCCTCGGGAATGAACACTGAAGCTTTCTTT CASASGMNTEAFF
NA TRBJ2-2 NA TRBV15 TGTGCCACCAGCAGAGGCGGCCCCGGGGAGCTGTTTTTT CATSRGGPGELFF
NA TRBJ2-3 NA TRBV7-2 TGTGCCAGCACCAGCCGGGCTACAGATACGCAGTATTTT CASTSRATDTQYF
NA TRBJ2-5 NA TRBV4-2 TGTGCCAGCAGCCCAGCGGGCCCAGCAGGGTTGGAGACCCAGTACTTC CASSPAGPAGLETQYF
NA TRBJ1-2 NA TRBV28 TGTGCCAGCAGTCGTCAAGCTAACTATGGCTACACCTTC CASSRQANYGYTF
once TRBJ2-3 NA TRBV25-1 TGTGCCAGCAGTCCCAGAGATACGCAGTATTTT CASSPRDTQYF
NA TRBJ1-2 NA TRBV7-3 TGTGCCAGCAGCTTGGGCCTAGGAGCTAACTATGGCTACACCTTC CASSLGLGANYGYTF
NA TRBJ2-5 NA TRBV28 TGTGCCAGCAGTACGCTAGGGTGGGCTGGCGAGACCCAGTACTTC CASSTLGWAGETQYF
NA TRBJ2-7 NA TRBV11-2 TGTGCCAGCAGCTTTAGCAGGATCTCCTACGAGCAGTACTTC CASSFSRISYEQYF
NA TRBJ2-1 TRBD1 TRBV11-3 TGTGCCAGCAGCCGTTCCGACAGGGTGATGTTCCCTGAGCAGTTCTTC CASSRSDRVMFPEQFF
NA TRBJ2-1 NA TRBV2 TGTGCCAGCAGGGACCGCGGGGCAGACAATGAGCAGTTCTTC CASRDRGADNEQFF
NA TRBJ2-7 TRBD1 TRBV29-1 TGCAGCGTAGGACAGGGTGGTATCGACGAGCAGTACTTC CSVGQGGIDEQYF
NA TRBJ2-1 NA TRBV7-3 TGTGCCAGCAGCTTCCGTCCTTCCTACAATGAGCAGTTCTTC CASSFRPSYNEQFF
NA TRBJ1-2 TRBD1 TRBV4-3 TGCGCCAGCAGCCAAAGGACAGGGGCCAACTATGGCTACACCTTC CASSQRTGANYGYTF
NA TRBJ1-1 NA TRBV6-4 TGTGCCAGCAGGGCCCGGTGGCCTGAAGCTTTCTTT CASRARWPEAFF
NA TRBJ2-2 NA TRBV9 TGTGCCAGCAGCTCCCCCGGGGGTGGTTCGAACACCGGGGAGCTGTTTTTT CASSSPGGGSNTGELFF
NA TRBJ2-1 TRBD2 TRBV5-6 TGTGCCAGCAGCTCGGGACTAGCGGCCTCCTACAATGAGCAGTTCTTC CASSSGLAASYNEQFF
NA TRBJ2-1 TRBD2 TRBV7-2 TGTGCCAGCAGCTCCAGCGGGAGCGGTGAGCAGTTCTTC CASSSSGSGEQFF
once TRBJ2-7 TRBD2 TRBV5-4 TGTGCCAGCAGCTCGGGAGGGGTGGGGGAGCAGTACTTC CASSSGGVGEQYF
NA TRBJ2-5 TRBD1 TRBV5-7 TGTGCCAGCAGCTTGGAACAGGGGGCTAGAGAGACCCAGTACTTC CASSLEQGARETQYF
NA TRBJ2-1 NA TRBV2 TGTGCCAGCAGTGTCGAGGCACACAATCTCAATGAGCAGTTCTTC CASSVEAHNLNEQFF
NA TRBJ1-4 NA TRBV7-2 TGTGCCAGCAGGCCCCAGGGGATGGCTAATGAAAAACTGTTTTTT CASRPQGMANEKLFF
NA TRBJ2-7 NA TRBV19 TGTGCCAGTAGGGAAGACACTAGGAGGGAGCAGTACTTC CASREDTRREQYF
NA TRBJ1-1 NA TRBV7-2 TGTGCCAGCAGCTTAACCAGGCATTCTTTCTTT CASSLTRHSFF